In its sample, the clone carrying this T cell receptor (beta chain) was seen many times. This entry belongs to a study of T cells in Graves' hyperthyroidism and ophthalmopathy. The overall study: The authors collected peripheral blood at initial diagnosis, before any treatment.

Trimming shortened V by 7 bases and J by 0 bases, and 13 bases separated the two germline ends. The CDR3 extends over 16 amino acids. CDR1 and CDR2 from the germline V gene are SNHLY and FYNNEI. Diagnosis rested on symptoms, serum thyroxine and TRAb, thyroid ultrasound, and orbital computed tomography. Amplification of TCR beta CDR3 regions used RNA as the template. HTBI primers were used for first-round RT-PCR of the TCR CDR3. TCRdb processed the multiplex PCR reads anew with MiXCR; each CDR3 protein has one entry. Here the sample spans around 720,000 distinct CDR3 sequences, around 40% being singletons.

The sample consisted of blood. The clonotype was recovered from a woman aged 40 to 50 with Graves' hyperthyroidism. The chain has TRBV2 and TRBJ2-6; D may be TRBD1 (5 bases). The CDR3 bases are TGTGCCAGCACACATTCCAGGGCCTCTGGGGCCAACGTCCTGACTTTC. It encodes CASTHSRASGANVLTF.